This TCR beta chain derives from a study of breast tumors, draining lymph nodes, adjacent tissues. Overall study results and limits: Compared with basal-like, luminal-like tumors shared significantly more repertoire with nontumor tissue.

The germline V and J ends were trimmed by 8 bases and 4 bases, with 14 bases remaining between them. The CDR3 has 13 amino acids. Germline V gene lookup returns CDR1 WSHSY and CDR2 SAAADI. This clonotype was recorded many times. Antigen specificity is unknown. Each CDR3 protein is one row after TCRdb ran MiXCR on the multiplex PCR reads. Counted here are some 170,000 distinct CDR3 sequences, 30% to 35% occurring once; the ten biggest clones make up roughly 3.8%. Samples came from axillary lymph nodes draining the breast cancer. This TCR was recovered from a female donor with breast cancer. Some clones in this sample may be carry-over from other donors' samples. The gene calls are TRBV10-2 and TRBJ2-5; TRBD2 is a possible D gene (7 bases). Specimen: axillary lymph node tissue. CDR3 protein: CASRRGAGETQYF. As DNA, the CDR3 is TGCGCCAGCCGCCGGGGGGCGGGAGAGACCCAGTACTTC.